The clone carrying this TCR beta chain was detected ten times or more. Its specificity is unknown. Each CDR3 protein is one row after TCRdb ran MiXCR on the reads. The sample has over 45,000 distinct CDR3 sequences; around 21% are singletons. This record belongs to a study of T cell repertoires in cytomegalovirus infection. Looking at the study overall: Public TCR beta signatures were indicative of both CMV infection and a matching HLA type.

J gave up 5 bases and V 4 bases, and 7 bases lay outside the gene matches. CDR1 SGHDT and CDR2 YYEEEE come from the germline V gene. The CDR3 extends over 14 amino acids. Study-level results: HLA-C-restricted, CMV-specific TCR beta clonotypes were dominant ex vivo.

The sample consisted of CD8+ T cells from cultured PBMCs, taken from culture after CMV antigen stimulation. The chain employs TRBV5-6 and TRBJ2-7; 9 bases are a match to TRBD1. The clonotype comes from a human donor in good health (CMV status not recorded). Some clones in this sample may be carry-over from other donors' samples. The CDR3 is CASSGQGRGDEQYF. CDR3 nucleotides: TGTGCCAGCAGCGGACAGGGGAGGGGCGACGAGCAGTACTTC.